This TCR beta chain was sequenced during a study of Graves' ophthalmopathy and Graves' hyperthyroidism. About the research overall: The study drew peripheral blood at initial diagnosis, before any treatment. Study-wide findings and caveats: Most expanded clonotypes from thyroid (those above 0.001 frequency) were also found in blood. The 13-signature model separated ophthalmopathy from stable hyperthyroidism at around 90% sensitivity and nearly 82% specificity.

RNA transcripts yielded amplified TCR beta CDR3 regions. HTBI-primed RT-PCR formed the first round, and a multiplex PCR formed the second. TCRdb re-called the multiplex PCR reads through MiXCR, storing one row per CDR3 protein. This sample has over 200,000 distinct CDR3 sequences, with approximately 28% found just once. About this clonotype itself: Its antigen is still unknown.

V gave up 5 bases and J gave up 2 bases, with 15 bases separating them. Per germline, CDR1 MDHEN and CDR2 SYDVKM. The CDR3 contains 15 residues. Source material: peripheral blood. V gene TRBV28 combines with J gene TRBJ1-2, with D uncertain. The sequence came from a man in his fifties or sixties with Graves' ophthalmopathy. The CDR3 protein is CASSPPGEANYGYTF. The CDR3 nucleotides are TGTGCCAGCAGTCCCCCGGGCGAAGCAAACTATGGCTACACCTTC.